Many counts were recorded for the clone carrying this TCR beta chain. The sample belongs to a study of T cells after yellow fever vaccination. Overall study: Fractions of low cell number were prepared using SMART-Seq v4 Ultra Low Input.

A single record per CDR3 protein comes from TCRdb applying MiXCR to the 5' RACE reads. The sample has under 30,000 distinct CDR3 sequences; less than 5.5% are singletons. The CDR3 extends over 15 amino acids. Unmatched junction bases numbered 8, after V lost 2 bases and J lost 3 bases. CDR1 is SGDLS, CDR2 YYNGEE, per germline. The chain combines TRBV9 with TRBJ2-7, with 7 bases identical to TRBD2. This material consisted of CD8+ T cells sorted from PBMCs, taken 10 days after the yellow fever booster vaccination. This clonotype originated in a young man who received the YFV17D yellow fever vaccine. The CDR3 loop reads CASSVGASGFYEQYF. The CDR3 nucleotides are TGTGCCAGCAGCGTTGGGGCTAGCGGATTCTACGAGCAGTACTTC.